These 10 T cell receptor beta chains came from one sample sequenced in a study of regulatory T cells in long-lasting Graves disease. Arm-PCR of CDR3 regions and iRepertoire HTBI primers were used to build TCR beta libraries. TCRdb reanalysed the multiplex PCR reads using MiXCR and keeps one entry per CDR3 protein. The top ten hold 9.5% to 15% of the sample, which has about 560,000 distinct CDR3 sequences, about 16% seen once. Time point indicated: newly diagnosed GD, antithyroid drugs for less than 3 months. Generation of the TCR library employed RNA extracted from PBMCs. This sample also appeared in a second study, on T cells in Graves' hyperthyroidism and ophthalmopathy.

Sequencing used peripheral blood mononuclear cells (PBMCs), obtained at new diagnosis, from a patient treated with antithyroid drugs. All receptors derive from a man aged 18 to 30 with Graves disease.

This clonotype has ten or more counts. The gene calls are TRBV11-2 and TRBJ1-2; maybe TRBD1 (6 bases). CDR1 is SGHAT, CDR2 FQNNGV, per germline. Trimming cost V 4 bases and J 4 bases, with 19 bases left between them. This CDR3 region has 16 residues. CDR3 protein: CASSSLPRQDSYGYTF. The CDR3 nucleotides are TGTGCCAGCAGCTCCCTCCCTCGACAGGACTCCTATGGCTACACCTTC.

In this sample, this clonotype turned up many times. The chain links TRBV3-1 to TRBJ2-7; D is unresolved. V lost 4 bases, J lost 2 bases, and 12 bases lay in between. The CDR3 has 14 amino acids. Per germline, CDR1 LGHDT and CDR2 YNNKEL (reference sequence). The CDR3 coding sequence is TGTGCCAGCAGCCCCTCCGACGCAGCCTACGAGCAGTACTTC. Its translation is CASSPSDAAYEQYF.

The chain is built from TRBV20-1 and TRBJ1-1; perhaps TRBD1 as D (5 bases). V was pared by 1 base and J by 1 base, with 10 bases between. CDR1 DFQATT and CDR2 SNEGSKA come from the germline V gene (reference sequence). This CDR3 region has 14 residues. The CDR3 here is CSARGIGGNTEAFF. The CDR3 DNA follows: TGCAGTGCTAGAGGAATCGGGGGGAACACTGAAGCTTTCTTT.

In this sample, this clonotype turned up a few times. This chain connects TRBV11-2 to TRBJ2-6; D is uncertain. V was shortened by 5 bases and J by 0 bases, with 11 bases between the two germline ends. CDR1 SGHAT and CDR2 FQNNGV come from the germline V gene. The CDR3 has 16 residues. The CDR3 DNA sequence: TGTGCCAGCAGCCCACCGGCCCTCTCTGGGGCCAACGTCCTGACTTTC. It yields the protein CASSPPALSGANVLTF. The full variable domain, in which reference TRBV11-2 and TRBJ2-6 provide the parts outside the CDR3, is EAGVAQSPRYKIIEKRQSVAFWCNPISGHATLYWYQQILGQGPKLLIQFQNNGVVDDSQLPKDRFSAERLKGVDSTLKIQPAKLEDSAVYLCASSPPALSGANVLTFGAGSRLTVL.

This clonotype was observed a few times. This chain uses TRBV2 with TRBJ1-1, with D uncertain. V dropped 6 bases and J dropped 1 base, with 9 bases sitting between them. This CDR3 contains 13 residues. Germline CDR1 SNHLY, CDR2 FYNNEI. DNA for the CDR3: TGTGCCAGCAGGGAGAGGGAGAACACTGAAGCTTTCTTT. It encodes CASRERENTEAFF.

This clonotype was seen only once. A much larger clone is a single base away; this may be a read error. The V gene is TRBV6-2 or TRBV6-3, the J gene TRBJ1-2; no definite D call. Germline lookup yields CDR1 MNHEY and CDR2 SVGEGT. The CDR3 is made up of 12 amino acids. CDR3 bases: TGTGCCAGCAGTACCACAACGATAGGGTTGGCCTTC. It yields the protein CASSTTTIGLAF.

This chain links TRBV12-3 or TRBV12-4 with TRBJ2-3; 8 nucleotides match TRBD1. The CDR3 is made up of 17 amino acids. Trimming at V came to 7 bases and at J to 0 bases, leaving 12 bases not matched to a gene. CDR3: CASTLSGTGGSTDTQYF. The CDR3 nucleotides are TGTGCCAGCACCTTGTCCGGGACAGGTGGTAGCACAGATACGCAGTATTTT.

This clonotype was picked up a small number of times. The chain is built from TRBV18 and TRBJ1-1; D gene uncertain. The V and J ends lost 3 bases and 1 base respectively, with 9 bases between them. Germline CDR1 reads KGHSH; CDR2 reads LQKENI. The CDR3 loop spans 14 amino acids. The CDR3 DNA is TGTGCCAGCTCACCCTCCCAGGAGAACACTGAAGCTTTCTTT. Translating gives CASSPSQENTEAFF.

This clonotype appeared many times. The V call is TRBV27, the J call TRBJ2-7; TRBD2 matches at 12 bases. The V gene end was trimmed by 6 bases and the J gene end by 0 bases; junction bases not matched to a gene: 3. This CDR3 has 15 amino acids. CDR1 and CDR2 from the germline V gene are MNHEY and SMNVEV (reference sequence). Written as DNA, the CDR3 is TGTGCCAGCAGCCTAGCGGGAGGGACCTCCTACGAGCAGTACTTC. It encodes CASSLAGGTSYEQYF.

This clonotype was counted many times. The rearrangement links TRBV27 to TRBJ2-4; the match to TRBD2 covers 11 bases. Germline V gene data show CDR1 as MNHEY and CDR2 as SMNVEV (reference sequence). The CDR3 is made up of 16 amino acids. V shed 4 bases, J shed 3 bases, and the junction held 5 bases outside the gene matches. CDR3 sequence reads: CASSSLTSGDKNIQYF. The CDR3 nucleotides read TGTGCCAGCAGTTCATTGACTAGCGGGGACAAAAACATTCAGTACTTC.